This TCR beta chain derives from a study of T cells in Graves' hyperthyroidism and ophthalmopathy. The overall study: At initial diagnosis, before any treatment had begun, peripheral blood was obtained. Points from the study as a whole: Prediction of ophthalmopathy progression came a median approximately 6 months pre-onset.

Using RNA transcripts as the source, TCR beta CDR3 regions were amplified. The HTBI set primed first-round TCR CDR3 RT-PCR. TCRdb fed the multiplex PCR reads into MiXCR, producing one record per CDR3 protein. This repertoire shows 500,000 or so distinct CDR3 sequences, roughly a sixth found once; its top ten account for approximately 32%. Each person with ophthalmopathy scored at least 3 on the Clinical Activity Score, reached NOSPECS grade 4 or higher, and had been ill under 3 months. Not enrolled were patients with uncontrolled infection, other autoimmune disease, pregnancy or lactation. This clonotype was seen a handful of times. The antigen is undetermined. The sequenced material came from blood. This receptor was taken from a woman in her twenties or thirties with Graves' ophthalmopathy.

The CDR3 loop is CASSLDKEKLFF. CDR3 bases: TGTGCCAGCAGCTTAGACAAGGAAAAACTGTTTTTT. The J gene is TRBJ1-4, the V gene TRBV7-6; unclear D gene. CDR3 length: 12 amino acids. CDR1 is SGHVS, CDR2 FNYEAQ, per germline. The ends were cut back, 1 base at V and 8 bases at J, with 5 bases in the middle.